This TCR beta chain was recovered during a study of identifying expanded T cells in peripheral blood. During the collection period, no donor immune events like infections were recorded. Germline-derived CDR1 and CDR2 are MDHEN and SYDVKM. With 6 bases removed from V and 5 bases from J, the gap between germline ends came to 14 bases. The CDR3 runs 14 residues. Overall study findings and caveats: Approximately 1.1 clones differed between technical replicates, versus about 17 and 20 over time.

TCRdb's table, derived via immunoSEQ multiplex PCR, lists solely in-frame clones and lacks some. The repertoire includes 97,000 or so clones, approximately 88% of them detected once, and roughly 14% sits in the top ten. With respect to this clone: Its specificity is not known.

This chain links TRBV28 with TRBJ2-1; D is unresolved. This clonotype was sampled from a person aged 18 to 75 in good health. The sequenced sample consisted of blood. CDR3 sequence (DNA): TGTGCCAGCAGCGCTAGGGCCTATAACAATGAGCAGTTCTTC. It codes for CASSARAYNNEQFF.